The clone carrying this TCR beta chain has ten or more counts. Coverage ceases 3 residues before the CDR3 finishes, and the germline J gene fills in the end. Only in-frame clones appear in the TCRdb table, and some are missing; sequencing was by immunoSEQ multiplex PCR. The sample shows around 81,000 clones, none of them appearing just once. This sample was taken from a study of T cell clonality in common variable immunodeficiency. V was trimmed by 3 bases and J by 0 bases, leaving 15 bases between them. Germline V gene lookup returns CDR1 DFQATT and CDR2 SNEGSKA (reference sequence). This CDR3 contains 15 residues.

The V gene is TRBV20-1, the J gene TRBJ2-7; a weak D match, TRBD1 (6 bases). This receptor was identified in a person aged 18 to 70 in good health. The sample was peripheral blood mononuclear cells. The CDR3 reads CSASPGTFYSYEQYF. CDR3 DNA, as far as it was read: TGCAGTGCTAGTCCTGGGACATTCTACTCCTACGAG.